The entry below describes one T cell receptor (beta chain). This clone showed up just a few times. What antigen it recognizes has not been identified. Base qualities are not recorded, but no much larger clone differs from it by a single base. This sample was taken from a study of blood T cell repertoires in COVID-19 (dated by TCRdb to 2020 to 2022). Broadly, across the study: The collaborator samples originated in the United States, Italy and Spain and spanned the acute and convalescent phases of COVID-19. Sample metadata almost always included a de-identified subject ID, COVID-19 status, age in years and sex. The material from the prospective study consisted of cDNA or gDNA derived from T cells, B-cell-depleted T cells, or PBMCs. Where available, HLA class I and class II types were taken from metadata supplied by the sample provider and were not determined by assay-based typing. The repertoires were made available in a free public database intended to serve as a resource for research on the immune response to SARS-CoV-2. The samples were drawn from the first 160 participants of the ongoing ImmuneRACE study and from 950 to 1,500 subjects provided by 6 global collaborators. Deeply sampled blood TCRbeta repertoires from subjects exposed to, actively infected with, or recovered from COVID-19 were included in the dataset. Study-wide findings and limitations: How much clinical and demographic metadata was included differed by source and by participant, and the metadata was provided uncurated.

In the prospective study, participants were about 18 to 100 years old, resided in about two dozen geographic areas of the United States, and were enrolled through a virtual design. In the prospective study, participants were assigned to cohorts based on the clinical history participants reported in a screening survey and a study questionnaire. Recovered participants in ImmuneRACE Cohort 3 were defined by two consecutive negative NP/OP PCR tests, clearance by a healthcare professional, or resolution of symptoms. In the prospective study, whole blood, serum and a nasopharyngeal or oropharyngeal swab were collected from each participant by mobile phlebotomists. Prospective study participants could optionally give additional blood draws and questionnaires over an approximately two-month period. Prospective study blood samples were shipped either frozen or at room temperature before DNA extraction.

The CDR3 starts with the cysteine, ends with the phenylalanine, and has 18 residues. The entry retains the CDR3 DNA only, 54 bases that are in frame from base 1. The immunoSEQ Assay, a bias-controlled multiplex PCR, was used to amplify TCRbeta CDR3 regions from genomic DNA. On the authors' methods: The number of nucleated cells in each sample was estimated from the amplification of reference gene primers within the assay. To quantify the absolute abundance of each unique TCRbeta CDR3 rearrangement, sequence reads were collapsed and filtered. For each sample, productive Simpson clonality was calculated by taking the square root of Simpson's diversity index across productive rearrangements. This is the immuneACCESS table as TCRdb keeps it, with only in-frame sequences that have V and J called. A part of the clones is gone; compared with another copy, unresolved V genes explain less than half, and the rest is unexplained. V and J calls and clone size follow that table, whereas D and trimming were derived from the DNA. The table for this sample lists around 390,000 clones; around 87% of them were counted only once. Roughly a tenth of the sample is in the top ten clones.

The V and J segments used are TRBV21-1 and TRBJ1-2; the table's D call TRBD1 went unverified against the DNA. TRBV21-1 is a pseudogene locus. The sequence was collected from a woman in her 50s who had recovered from COVID-19. The specimen sequenced was PBMCs or T cells enriched from blood (not recorded which). The DNA is TGTGCCAGCAGCTCGCGGGGGCCAGACAGGGGCTCTAACTATGGCTACACCTTC. This yields the protein CASSSRGPDRGSNYGYTF.